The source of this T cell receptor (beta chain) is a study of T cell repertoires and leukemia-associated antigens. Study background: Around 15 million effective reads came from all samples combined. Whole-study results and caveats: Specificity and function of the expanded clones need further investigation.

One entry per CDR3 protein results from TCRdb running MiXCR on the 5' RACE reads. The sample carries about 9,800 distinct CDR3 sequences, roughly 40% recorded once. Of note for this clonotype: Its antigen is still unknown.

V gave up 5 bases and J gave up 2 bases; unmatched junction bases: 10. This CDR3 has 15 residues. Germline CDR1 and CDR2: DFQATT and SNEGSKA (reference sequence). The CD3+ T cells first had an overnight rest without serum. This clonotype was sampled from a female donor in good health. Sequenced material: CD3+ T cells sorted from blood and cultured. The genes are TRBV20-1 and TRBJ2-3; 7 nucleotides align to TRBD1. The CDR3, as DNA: TGCAGTGCTCCAGGGGCAGGGGGAGACACAGATACGCAGTATTTT. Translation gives CSAPGAGGDTDTQYF.